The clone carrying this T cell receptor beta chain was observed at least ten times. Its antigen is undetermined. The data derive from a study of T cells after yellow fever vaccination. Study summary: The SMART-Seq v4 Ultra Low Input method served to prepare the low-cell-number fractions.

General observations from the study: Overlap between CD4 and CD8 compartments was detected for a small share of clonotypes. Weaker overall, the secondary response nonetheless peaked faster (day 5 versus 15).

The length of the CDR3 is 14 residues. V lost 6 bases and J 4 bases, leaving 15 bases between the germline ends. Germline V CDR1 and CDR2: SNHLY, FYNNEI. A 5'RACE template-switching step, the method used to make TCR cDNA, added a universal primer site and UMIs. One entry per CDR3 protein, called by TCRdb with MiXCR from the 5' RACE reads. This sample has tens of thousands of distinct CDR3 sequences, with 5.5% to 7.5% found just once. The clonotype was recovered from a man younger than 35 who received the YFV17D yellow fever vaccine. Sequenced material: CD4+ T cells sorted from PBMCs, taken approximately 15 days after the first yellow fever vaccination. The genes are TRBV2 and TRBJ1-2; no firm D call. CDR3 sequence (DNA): TGTGCCAGCAGCTTATCGGGAGTTCCCTATGGCTACACCTTC. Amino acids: CASSLSGVPYGYTF.